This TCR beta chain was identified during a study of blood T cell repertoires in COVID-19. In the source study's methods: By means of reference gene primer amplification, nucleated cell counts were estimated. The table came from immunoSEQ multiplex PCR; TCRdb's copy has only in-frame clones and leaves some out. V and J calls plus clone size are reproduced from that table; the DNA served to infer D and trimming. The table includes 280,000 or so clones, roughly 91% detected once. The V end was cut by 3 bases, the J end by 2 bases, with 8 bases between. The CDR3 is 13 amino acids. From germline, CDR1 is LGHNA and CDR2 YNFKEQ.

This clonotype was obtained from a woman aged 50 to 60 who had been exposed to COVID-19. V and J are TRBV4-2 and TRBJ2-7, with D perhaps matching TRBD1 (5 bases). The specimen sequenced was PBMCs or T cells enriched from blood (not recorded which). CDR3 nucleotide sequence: TGTGCCAGCAGCCACCGACAGACCTACGAGCAGTACTTC. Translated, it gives CASSHRQTYEQYF.